This T cell receptor (beta chain) was recovered during a study of T cells in Graves' hyperthyroidism and ophthalmopathy. RNA transcripts provided the source from which TCR beta CDR3 regions were amplified. The primer set for the first-round RT-PCR of the TCR CDR3 was HTBI. TCRdb re-analysed the multiplex PCR reads in MiXCR, keeping a single row per CDR3 protein. Counted here are hundreds of thousands of distinct CDR3 sequences, 40% to 55% occurring once; the ten biggest clones make up approximately 8.2%. This clonotype was sampled from a young woman with Graves' hyperthyroidism. Sequenced: peripheral blood or thyroid tissue (not recorded which).

In DNA form, the CDR3 reads TGTGCCAGCAGTCCCCCACAGGGAGGAAACACCATATATTTT. Its protein is CASSPPQGGNTIYF. The chain couples TRBV12-3 or TRBV12-4 to TRBJ1-3, with a possible D match to TRBD1 (6 bases). Trimming took off 5 bases at V and 4 bases at J, with 12 bases between the two ends. This CDR3 is built from 14 residues.